These T cell receptor beta chains were read from a single sample in a study of technical replicates of blood from a handful of donors. The method was immunoSEQ multiplex PCR; TCRdb's version includes in-frame clones alone and lacks a portion of them. The table shows around 100,000 clones, with approximately 96% occurring only once. Sequencing was performed on T cells isolated from PBMCs. These TCRs come from a human donor in good health. Both conserved end residues are part of each CDR3. The D gene is left open where the match is weak.

j_call	v_call	d_call	cdr3_nt	cdr3_aa
TRBJ2-7	TRBV7-9	TRBD2	TGTGCCAGCAGCCAAACGACTAGCGGCACCTACGAGCAGTACTTC	CASSQTTSGTYEQYF
TRBJ2-3	TRBV5-4	.	TGTGCCAGCAGCTTGTCGCTATCACCTCTTAGCACAGATACGCAGTATTTT	CASSLSLSPLSTDTQYF
TRBJ2-1	TRBV7-9	TRBD2	TGTGCCAGCAGCTTAGGCGGGAGGGTCAACAATGAGCAGTTCTTC	CASSLGGRVNNEQFF
TRBJ2-1	TRBV7-6	.	TGTGCCAGCAGCTTAGAAACGGGGACCTACAATGAGCAGTTCTTC	CASSLETGTYNEQFF
TRBJ2-7	TRBV11-2	.	TGTGCCAGCAGCACAGACTACGGTTACACCTACGAGCAGTACTTC	CASSTDYGYTYEQYF
TRBJ2-3	TRBV4-3	TRBD2	TGCGCCAGCAGCCAAGGGACAGGTTATCGACTAGCGGGAGTAAGGACAGATACGCAGTATTTT	CASSQGTGYRLAGVRTDTQYF
TRBJ2-2	TRBV19	TRBD1	TGTGCCAGTAGTATAGTTATAGGGGACAGGGGTCTCGGGGAGCTGTTTTTT	CASSIVIGDRGLGELFF
TRBJ2-2	TRBV6-5	TRBD2	TGTGCCAGCAGCTTAAGCGGGATCGGGGAGCTGTTTTTT	CASSLSGIGELFF
TRBJ2-5	TRBV6-5	TRBD1	TGTGCCAGCAGTTACTTTAGGGGGCCAGAGACCCAGTACTTC	CASSYFRGPETQYF
TRBJ1-2	TRBV28	.	TGTGCCAGCAGTTTACCACAGGCTATCTATGGCTACACCTTC	CASSLPQAIYGYTF
TRBJ2-7	TRBV5-1	TRBD1	TGCGCCAGCAGCTTGGTCCCGGACAGGTCCTACGAGCAGTACTTC	CASSLVPDRSYEQYF
TRBJ1-1	TRBV28	.	TGTGCCAGCAGTTCGGGAAACACTGAAGCTTTCTTT	CASSSGNTEAFF